Many counts were recorded for the clone carrying this T cell receptor beta chain. The antigen remains unidentified. This specimen belongs to a study of blood T cells in healthy people across ages. At the level of the study: When template switching was applied, about one barcoded beta molecule was captured per two T cells. Regarding the study as a whole: Diversity of TCR beta per million T cells declined in a roughly linear way with age. Unsorted PBMCs blocked a conclusive comparison of naive and antigen-experienced cells.

There were healthy Caucasian individuals from Russia, aged roughly 6 to 100, serving as donors. A second about 6 to 11 cycle PCR used barcoded and J-beta primers. TCRdb reprocessed the 5' RACE reads with MiXCR, giving one entry per CDR3 protein. The sample records 500,000 to 700,000 distinct CDR3 sequences, around 31% being singletons. The germline V and J ends were trimmed by 7 bases and 7 bases, with 10 bases remaining between them. Per the germline V gene, CDR1 is KGHDR and CDR2 is SFDVKD. The CDR3 has 12 amino acids. The chain links TRBV24-1 to TRBJ2-1; tentatively, D is TRBD2 (5 bases). The receptor was isolated from a woman aged 80 or older in good health. Sequencing was done on a sample of blood. CDR3 region: CATSNSGNEQFF. The CDR3 nucleotides are TGTGCCACCAGCAACTCGGGGAATGAGCAGTTCTTC.